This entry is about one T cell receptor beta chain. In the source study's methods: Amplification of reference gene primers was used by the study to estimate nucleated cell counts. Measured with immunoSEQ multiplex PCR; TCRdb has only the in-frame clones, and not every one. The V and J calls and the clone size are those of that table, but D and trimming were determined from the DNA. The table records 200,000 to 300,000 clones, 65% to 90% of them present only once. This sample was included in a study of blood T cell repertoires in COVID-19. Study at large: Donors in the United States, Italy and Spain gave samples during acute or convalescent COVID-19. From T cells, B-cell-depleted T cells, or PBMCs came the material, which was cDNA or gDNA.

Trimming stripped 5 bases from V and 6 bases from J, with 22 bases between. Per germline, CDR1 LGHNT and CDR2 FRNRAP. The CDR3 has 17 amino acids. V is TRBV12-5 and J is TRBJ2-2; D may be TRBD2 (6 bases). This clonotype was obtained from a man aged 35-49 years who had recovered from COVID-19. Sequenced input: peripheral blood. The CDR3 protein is CASGLGTSAVLAGELFF. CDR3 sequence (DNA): TGTGCTAGTGGTCTCGGGACTTCAGCCGTGCTCGCCGGGGAGCTGTTTTTT.